This T cell receptor beta chain was retrieved from a study of neoadjuvant nivolumab and ipilimumab in lung cancer. Repertoires were generated with immunoSEQ multiplex PCR, while TCRdb's copy carries only in-frame clones and drops some. The profile covers several thousand clones, with nearly 85% appearing a single time and 8% taken by the ten largest. The CDR3 sequence is 15 residues long. With 4 bases removed from V and 2 bases from J, the gap between germline ends came to 14 bases. Germline V gives CDR1 SGHRS, CDR2 YFSETQ. This chain joins TRBV5-1 and TRBJ2-3, with a possible D match to TRBD1 (6 bases). The source material was tumor tissue, sampled after neoadjuvant nivolumab, alone or with ipilimumab, at or shortly before surgery. The sequence was collected from an adult with non-small cell lung cancer. CDR3 nucleotide sequence: TGCGCCAGCAGCCCCGCGACAGGCCCCACAGATACGCAGTATTTT. It is translated as CASSPATGPTDTQYF.